This TCR beta chain was profiled in a study of blood T cell repertoires in COVID-19. Germline V gene sequence: CDR1 LNHDA, CDR2 SQIVND (reference sequence). V lost 1 base and J lost 5, with 12 bases in between. The CDR3 contains 15 residues. Recruits, aged about 18 to 90 years, lived in roughly 22 US areas. TCRdb's copy holds only in-frame clones and misses some; the assay was immunoSEQ multiplex PCR. Altogether about 140,000 clones are present, approximately 88% being singletons, with the ten largest covering less than 7%. The chain is built from TRBV19 and TRBJ1-5; a possible D gene is TRBD1 (6 bases). The specimen was PBMCs or T cells enriched from blood (not recorded which). This TCR was recovered from a man aged 40-50 years with acute COVID-19. The CDR3 DNA is TGTGCCAGTAGTATAGGTCAGGGGTATTATCAGCCCCAGCATTTT. It specifies CASSIGQGYYQPQHF.